The entry below describes one T cell receptor beta chain. What it binds is unknown. Repertoires were generated with immunoSEQ multiplex PCR, while TCRdb's copy carries only in-frame clones and drops some. The data hold 100,000 to 150,000 clones, with approximately 84% observed a single time. The entry originates in a study of T cell responses to AZD1222 COVID-19 vaccine. Study details: Pooled samples include second doses given at about 4 or 12 weeks. Broader study findings: The peak T cell response came first, and repertoires were sampled only after it. White British ancestry dominated among donors, who included more females, and clonal diversity was possibly underestimated. Only five to seven AZD1222 recipients were seropositive at baseline.

Trimming took 4 bases from V and 5 from J, leaving 15 bases between them. The CDR3 loop spans 15 amino acids. CDR1 and CDR2 from the germline V gene are KGHSY and FQNENV. The sequence came from an adult in good health. The chain couples TRBV16 to TRBJ1-5; D is undetermined. Sequenced material: peripheral blood, taken on day 0 of AZD1222 vaccination. CDR3 sequence reads: CASSPQTGADQPQHF. The CDR3, as DNA: TGTGCCAGCAGCCCCCAGACCGGTGCAGATCAGCCCCAGCATTTT.